The 10 T cell receptor beta chains reported below all come from one sample, sequenced in a study of blood T cell repertoires in COVID-19 (dated by TCRdb to the early 2020s). Library prep was done by the immunoSEQ multiplex PCR assay. TCRdb re-hosts the immuneACCESS table, in-frame sequences only. Its copies lack some clones; in the studies checked, an unresolved V gene accounts for under half of them, and the cause for the rest is not known. Across this sample there are more than 350,000 clones, with approximately 90% seen only once. Roughly a tenth of the sample is in the top ten clones. Sequenced sample: PBMCs or T cells enriched from blood (not recorded which). The source of these receptors is a woman between 45 and 65 years old who had recovered from COVID-19.

The rearrangement links TRBV4-1 to TRBJ2-7, with D possibly TRBD1 on 6 matching bases. The CDR3 length is 13 residues. Germline V gene data show CDR1 as MGHRA and CDR2 as YSYEKL. Trimming stripped 1 base from V and 5 bases from J, with 9 bases between. The DNA for the CDR3 is TGCGCCAGCAGCCAAGGGGGGCTGGACGAGCAGTACTTC. Its protein is CASSQGGLDEQYF.

A single count supports this clone. The rearrangement links TRBV7-9 to TRBJ1-1; D is undetermined. Trimming pared 0 bases from V and 0 bases from J, leaving 14 bases between. CDR1 and CDR2 (germline): SEHNR, FQNEAQ (reference sequence). CDR3 size: 17 residues. Here the CDR3 reads CASSLASGVRLNTEAFF. CDR3 DNA sequence: TGTGCCAGCAGCTTAGCAAGCGGGGTAAGACTGAACACTGAAGCTTTCTTT.

The CDR3 region is CASSQLTGGANTEAFF. The CDR3 nucleotides read TGCGCCAGCAGCCAATTAACCGGCGGGGCGAACACTGAAGCTTTCTTT. V gene TRBV5-1 combines with J gene TRBJ1-1; a weak D match, TRBD1 (5 bases). Trimming removed 4 bases at V and 1 base at J, with 17 bases between. Germline V lookup: CDR1 SGHRS, CDR2 YFSETQ. The CDR3 length is 16 residues.

The chain is built from TRBV3-1 (or the pseudogene TRBV3-2) and TRBJ2-7, with D perhaps TRBD1 (6 bases). The CDR3 consists of 16 residues. V shed 3 bases and J shed 5 bases, with 20 bases lying between them. Germline V gene data show CDR1 as LGHDT and CDR2 as YNNKEL (reference sequence). The CDR3 nucleotides read TGTGCCAGCAGCCAGAATGTGGGGCAGGGGCGGAACGAGCAGTACTTC. Translation gives CASSQNVGQGRNEQYF.

The gene calls are TRBV10-3 and TRBJ2-2; D may be TRBD1 (5 bases). The germline V and J ends were trimmed by 7 bases and 1 base, with 7 bases remaining between them. This CDR3 is built from 13 residues. Germline assignment: CDR1 ENHRY and CDR2 SYGVKD. CDR3 DNA sequence: TGTGCCATCACCAGGGAGAACACCGGGGAGCTGTTTTTT. Amino acids: CAITRENTGELFF.

A single count supports this clone. The chain links TRBV28 to TRBJ2-7; 11 bases are a match to TRBD1. Germline V CDR1 and CDR2: MDHEN, SYDVKM. This CDR3 is 16 amino acids long. With 8 bases clipped from V and 2 bases from J, the junction kept 11 bases outside the gene matches. The CDR3 bases are TGTGCCAGCCTTCCTGCCCCGGGACAGGGGGCCTACGAGCAGTACTTC. It is translated as CASLPAPGQGAYEQYF.

The chain carries TRBV6-5 and TRBJ2-5; D not resolved. Germline values: CDR1 MNHEY, CDR2 SVGAGI. This CDR3 is 11 amino acids long. V dropped 4 bases and J dropped 5 bases, with 5 bases sitting between them. CDR3 bases: TGTGCCAGCAGTTCCAGGGAGACCCAGTACTTC. Its translation: CASSSRETQYF.

The gene calls are TRBV2 and TRBJ2-2; tentatively, D is TRBD1 (6 bases). Germline V gene data show CDR1 as SNHLY and CDR2 as FYNNEI. CDR3 length: 13 residues. Trimming took 6 bases from V and 1 from J, leaving 6 bases between them. The CDR3 DNA follows: TGTGCCAGCAGGACAGGGAACACCGGGGAGCTGTTTTTT. It translates to CASRTGNTGELFF.

V gene TRBV7-9 combines with J gene TRBJ2-3; 12 positions match TRBD2. CDR1 and CDR2 from the germline V gene are SEHNR and FQNEAQ (reference sequence). The CDR3 spans 16 residues. Trimming at V came to 6 bases and at J to 2 bases, leaving 6 bases not matched to a gene. CDR3 bases: TGTGCCAGCAGTTCACTAGCGGGGGGTTCCACAGATACGCAGTATTTT. Its protein product is CASSSLAGGSTDTQYF. The entire variable domain, with the rest obtained from reference TRBV7-9 and TRBJ2-3, is as follows: DTGVSQNPRHKITKRGQNVTFRCDPISEHNRLYWYRQTLGQGPEFLTYFQNEAQLEKSRLLSDRFSAERPKGSFSTLEIQRTEQGDSAMYLCASSSLAGGSTDTQYFGPGTRLTVL.

The V gene is TRBV28, the J gene TRBJ1-2; D perhaps matches TRBD1 (6 bases). Germline CDR1 and CDR2: MDHEN and SYDVKM. Trimming removed 5 bases from V and 2 bases from J, with 15 bases in between. The CDR3 extends over 15 amino acids. In nucleotides, the CDR3 is TGTGCCAGCAGTCCCTCGGGGGGGCGAAACTATGGCTACACCTTC. It translates to CASSPSGGRNYGYTF.